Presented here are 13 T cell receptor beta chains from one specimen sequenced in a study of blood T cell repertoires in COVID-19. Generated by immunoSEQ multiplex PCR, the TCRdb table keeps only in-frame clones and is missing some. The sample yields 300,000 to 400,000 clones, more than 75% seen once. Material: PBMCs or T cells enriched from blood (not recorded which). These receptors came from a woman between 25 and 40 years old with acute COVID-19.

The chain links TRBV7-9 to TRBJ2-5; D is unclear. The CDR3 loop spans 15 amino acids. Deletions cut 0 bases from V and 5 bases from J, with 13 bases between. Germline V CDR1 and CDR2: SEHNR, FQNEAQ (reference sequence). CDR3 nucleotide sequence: TGTGCCAGCAGCTTAGCGCTCGGTATCGAGGAGACCCAGTACTTC. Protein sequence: CASSLALGIEETQYF.

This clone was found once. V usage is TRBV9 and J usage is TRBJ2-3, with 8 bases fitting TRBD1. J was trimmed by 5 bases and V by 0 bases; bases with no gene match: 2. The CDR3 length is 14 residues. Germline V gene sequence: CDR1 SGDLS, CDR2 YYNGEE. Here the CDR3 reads CASSVETGGDTQYF. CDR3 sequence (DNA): TGTGCCAGCAGCGTAGAAACAGGGGGAGATACGCAGTATTTT.

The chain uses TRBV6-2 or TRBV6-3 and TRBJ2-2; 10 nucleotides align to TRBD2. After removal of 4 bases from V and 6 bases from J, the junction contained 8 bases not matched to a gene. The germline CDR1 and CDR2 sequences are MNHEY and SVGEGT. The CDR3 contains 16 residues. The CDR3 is CASSSILAGGPGELFF. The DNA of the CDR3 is TGTGCCAGCAGTTCCATCTTAGCGGGGGGTCCCGGGGAGCTGTTTTTT.

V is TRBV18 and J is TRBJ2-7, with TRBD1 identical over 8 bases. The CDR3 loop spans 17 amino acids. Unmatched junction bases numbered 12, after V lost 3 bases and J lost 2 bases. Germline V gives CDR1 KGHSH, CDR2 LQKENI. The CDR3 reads CASSPRMVTGGTYEQYF. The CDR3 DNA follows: TGTGCCAGCTCACCGCGGATGGTCACAGGGGGTACCTACGAGCAGTACTTC.

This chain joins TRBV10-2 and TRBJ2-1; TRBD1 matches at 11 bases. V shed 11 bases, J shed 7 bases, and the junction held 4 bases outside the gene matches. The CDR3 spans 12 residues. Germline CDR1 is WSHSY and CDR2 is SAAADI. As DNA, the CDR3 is TGCGCCTGCGGACAGGGGGCTAATGAGCAGTTCTTC. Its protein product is CACGQGANEQFF.

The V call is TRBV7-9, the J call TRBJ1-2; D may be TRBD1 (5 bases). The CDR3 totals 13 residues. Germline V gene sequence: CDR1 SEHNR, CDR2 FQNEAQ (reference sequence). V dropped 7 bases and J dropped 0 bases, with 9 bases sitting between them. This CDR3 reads CASKGQTNYGYTF. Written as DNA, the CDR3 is TGTGCCAGCAAGGGGCAGACTAACTATGGCTACACCTTC.

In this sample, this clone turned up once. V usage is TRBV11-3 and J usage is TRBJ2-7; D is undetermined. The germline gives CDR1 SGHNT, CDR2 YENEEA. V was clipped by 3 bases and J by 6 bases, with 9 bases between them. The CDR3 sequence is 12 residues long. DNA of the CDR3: TGTGCCAGCAGCTTTCGATACGGCGAGCAGTACTTC. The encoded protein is CASSFRYGEQYF.

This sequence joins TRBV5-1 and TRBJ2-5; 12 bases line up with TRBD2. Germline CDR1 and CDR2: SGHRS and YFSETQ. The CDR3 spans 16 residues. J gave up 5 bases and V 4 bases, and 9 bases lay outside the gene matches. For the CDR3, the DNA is TGCGCCAGCAGCCGGACTAGCGGGGCACAGGAGGAGACCCAGTACTTC. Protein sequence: CASSRTSGAQEETQYF.

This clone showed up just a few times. The DNA for the CDR3 is TGTGCCAGCAGCGAGAAGACAGGCGCCCTCGAAAAACTGTTTTTT. The encoded protein is CASSEKTGALEKLFF. The chain has TRBV9 and TRBJ1-4, with D possibly TRBD1 on 6 matching bases. With 3 bases removed from V and 8 bases from J, the gap between germline ends came to 17 bases. Germline V gene lookup returns CDR1 SGDLS and CDR2 YYNGEE. The CDR3 contains 15 residues.

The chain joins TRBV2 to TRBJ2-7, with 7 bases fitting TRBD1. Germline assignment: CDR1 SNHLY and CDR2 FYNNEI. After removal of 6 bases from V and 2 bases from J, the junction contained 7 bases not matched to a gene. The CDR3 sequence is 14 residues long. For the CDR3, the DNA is TGTGCCAGCAGGAGACAGGGAGCCCCCTACGAGCAGTACTTC. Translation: CASRRQGAPYEQYF. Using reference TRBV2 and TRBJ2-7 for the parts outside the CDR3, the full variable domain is EPEVTQTPSHQVTQMGQEVILRCVPISNHLYFYWYRQILGQKVEFLVSFYNNEISEKSEIFDDQFSVERPDGSNFTLKIRSTKLEDSAMYFCASRRQGAPYEQYFGPGTRLTVT.

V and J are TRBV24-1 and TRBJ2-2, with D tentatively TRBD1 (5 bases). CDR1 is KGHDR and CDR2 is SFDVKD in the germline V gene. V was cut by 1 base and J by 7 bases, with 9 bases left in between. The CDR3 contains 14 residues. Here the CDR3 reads CATSDLTGYGELFF. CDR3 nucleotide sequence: TGTGCCACCAGTGATTTAACAGGCTACGGGGAGCTGTTTTTT.

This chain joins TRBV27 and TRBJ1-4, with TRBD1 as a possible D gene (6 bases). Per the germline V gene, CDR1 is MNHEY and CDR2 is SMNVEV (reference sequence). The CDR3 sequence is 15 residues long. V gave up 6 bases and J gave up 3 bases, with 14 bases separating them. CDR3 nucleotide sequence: TGTGCCAGCAGGGGAAACAGGGTTGCTAATGAAAAACTGTTTTTT. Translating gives CASRGNRVANEKLFF.

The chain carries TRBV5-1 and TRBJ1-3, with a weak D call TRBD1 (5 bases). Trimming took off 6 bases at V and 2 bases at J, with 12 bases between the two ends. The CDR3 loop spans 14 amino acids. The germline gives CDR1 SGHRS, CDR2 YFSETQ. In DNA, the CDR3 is TGCGCCAGCACGTCTGAGACAGCTGGAAACACCATATATTTT. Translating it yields CASTSETAGNTIYF.